Shown below are 8 T cell receptor beta chains from a single sample sequenced in a study of blood T cell repertoires in COVID-19. Assay: immunoSEQ multiplex PCR; the TCRdb copy retains only in-frame clones and omits some. The sample lists 200,000 to 250,000 clones, 85% seen once, with over 15% in the top ten. Specimen: PBMCs or T cells enriched from blood (not recorded which). The receptors shown here come from a man aged 35 to 55 who had recovered from COVID-19.

The V gene is TRBV5-1, the J gene TRBJ2-5; 10 nucleotides line up with TRBD1. The CDR3 consists of 15 residues. In germline, CDR1 is SGHRS, CDR2 YFSETQ. The junction had 5 bases not matched to a gene; V was cut back by 4 bases and J by 2 bases. The CDR3 here is CASSTGTGAQETQYF. CDR3 nucleotides: TGCGCCAGCAGCACCGGGACAGGGGCGCAAGAGACCCAGTACTTC. The variable domain in full, with the rest retrieved from reference TRBV5-1 and TRBJ2-5, is KAGVTQTPRYLIKTRGQQVTLSCSPISGHRSVSWYQQTPGQGLQFLFEYFSETQRNKGNFPGRFSGRQFSNSRSEMNVSTLELGDSALYLCASSTGTGAQETQYFGPGTRLLVL.

The genes are TRBV19 and TRBJ1-4; D gene unclear. Per germline, CDR1 LNHDA and CDR2 SQIVND (reference sequence). Trimming removed 6 bases from V and 6 bases from J, with 17 bases in between. This CDR3 comprises 15 residues. The CDR3 DNA follows: TGTGCCAGTAGCCCCCGTAATGGTGGCTATGAAAAACTGTTTTTT. It codes for CASSPRNGGYEKLFF. The complete variable domain, with remaining parts taken from reference TRBV19 and TRBJ1-4, reads DGGITQSPKYLFRKEGQNVTLSCEQNLNHDAMYWYRQDPGQGLRLIYYSQIVNDFQKGDIAEGYSVSREKKESFPLTVTSAQKNPTAFYLCASSPRNGGYEKLFFGSGTQLSVL.

This chain connects TRBV11-3 to TRBJ2-7; D might be TRBD1 (6 bases). V was clipped by 6 bases and J by 2 bases, with 17 bases between them. The CDR3 is made up of 15 amino acids. The germline gives CDR1 SGHNT, CDR2 YENEEA. The CDR3 DNA is TGTGCCAGCAGGAGAACAGGGTGGAGGACCTACGAGCAGTACTTC. Protein product: CASRRTGWRTYEQYF.

CDR3 region: CASTLQGAGVWTGELFF. In nucleotides, the CDR3 is TGTGCCAGCACCCTCCAGGGGGCGGGAGTGTGGACCGGGGAGCTGTTTTTT. The chain uses TRBV2 and TRBJ2-2; D perhaps matches TRBD1 (8 bases). The germline V gene has CDR1 SNHLY and CDR2 FYNNEI. The CDR3 totals 17 residues. Trimming removed 7 bases from V and 5 bases from J, with 23 bases in between.

The chain uses TRBV29-1 and TRBJ1-1; 8 bases map to TRBD1. The V segment lost 3 bases and the J segment 6 bases; nucleotides outside the gene matches: 6. Looked up from germline, CDR1 is SQVTM and CDR2 is ANQGSEA. The CDR3 extends over 13 amino acids. The CDR3 DNA reads as TGCAGCGTTGACGGGACAGGCGCGGCTGAAGCTTTCTTT. Translating it yields CSVDGTGAAEAFF.

This chain uses TRBV13 with TRBJ2-7, with 9 bases matching TRBD2. Germline V CDR1 and CDR2: PRHDT, FYEKMQ (reference sequence). V lost 5 bases to trimming and J lost 6 bases; unmatched junction nucleotides: 14. This CDR3 region has 16 residues. The CDR3 is CASSLGTSRLSGEQYF. CDR3 in DNA: TGTGCCAGCAGCCTGGGGACTAGCCGCCTTTCGGGCGAGCAGTACTTC.

The CDR3: CASSPRLAGGYYEQYF. For the CDR3, the DNA is TGTGCCAGCAGCCCACGACTAGCGGGAGGCTACTACGAGCAGTACTTC. The chain has TRBV3-1 (or the pseudogene TRBV3-2) and TRBJ2-7; TRBD2 matches at 13 bases. The CDR3 length is 16 residues. The V gene end was trimmed by 4 bases and the J gene end by 3 bases; junction bases not matched to a gene: 6. The germline gives CDR1 LGHDT, CDR2 YNNKEL (reference sequence).

J is TRBJ2-3 and V is TRBV4-1, with 8 bases matching TRBD2. This CDR3 contains 14 residues. Germline V gene lookup returns CDR1 MGHRA and CDR2 YSYEKL. The V gene end was trimmed by 7 bases and the J gene end by 4 bases; junction bases not matched to a gene: 7. In nucleotides, the CDR3 is TGCGCCAGCAAACGTATCGGGAGGGCAGATACGCAGTATTTT. Translated, it gives CASKRIGRADTQYF.